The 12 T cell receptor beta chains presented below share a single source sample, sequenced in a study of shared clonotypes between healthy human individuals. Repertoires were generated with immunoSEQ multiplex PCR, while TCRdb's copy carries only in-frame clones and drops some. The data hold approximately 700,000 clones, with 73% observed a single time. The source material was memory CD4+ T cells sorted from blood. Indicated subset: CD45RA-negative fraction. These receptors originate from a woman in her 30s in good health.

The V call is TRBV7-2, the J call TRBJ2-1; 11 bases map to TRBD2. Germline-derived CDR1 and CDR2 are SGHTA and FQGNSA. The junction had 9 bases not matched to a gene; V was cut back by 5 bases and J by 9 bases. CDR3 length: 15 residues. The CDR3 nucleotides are TGTGCCAGCAGCCCCCTTGTAGCGGGAGGGAGTGAGCAGTTCTTC. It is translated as CASSPLVAGGSEQFF.

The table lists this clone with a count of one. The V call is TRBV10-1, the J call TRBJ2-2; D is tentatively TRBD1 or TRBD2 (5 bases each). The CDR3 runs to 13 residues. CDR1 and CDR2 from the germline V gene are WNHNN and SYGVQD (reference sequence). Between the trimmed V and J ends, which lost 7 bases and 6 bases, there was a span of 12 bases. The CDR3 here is CASMSEGSGELFF. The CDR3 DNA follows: TGCGCCAGCATGTCCGAGGGGTCCGGGGAGCTGTTTTTT.

The CDR3 here is CSVEGLTGGGSLSEQFF. The CDR3 DNA reads TGCAGCGTTGAGGGCCTAACAGGGGGCGGTAGTCTCTCTGAGCAGTTCTTC. The gene calls are TRBV29-1 and TRBJ2-1, with 9 bases fitting TRBD1. With 3 bases clipped from V and 9 bases from J, the junction kept 18 bases outside the gene matches. The CDR3 length is 17 residues. In germline, CDR1 is SQVTM, CDR2 ANQGSEA.

This CDR3 reads CASSPSVRWSYEQYF. CDR3 bases: TGTGCCAGCAGTCCCTCTGTCAGGTGGTCCTACGAGCAGTACTTC. The genes are TRBV28 and TRBJ2-7; D gene uncertain. Germline CDR1 reads MDHEN; CDR2 reads SYDVKM. Trimming pared 5 bases from V and 1 base from J, leaving 15 bases between. The CDR3 runs to 15 residues.

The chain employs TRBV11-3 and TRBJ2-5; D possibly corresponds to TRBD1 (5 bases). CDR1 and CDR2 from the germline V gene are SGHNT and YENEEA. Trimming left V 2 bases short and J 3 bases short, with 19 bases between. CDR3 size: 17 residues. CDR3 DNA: TGTGCCAGCAGCTTAAAGTGGAAGGGGCAGGTCGAAGAGACCCAGTACTTC. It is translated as CASSLKWKGQVEETQYF.

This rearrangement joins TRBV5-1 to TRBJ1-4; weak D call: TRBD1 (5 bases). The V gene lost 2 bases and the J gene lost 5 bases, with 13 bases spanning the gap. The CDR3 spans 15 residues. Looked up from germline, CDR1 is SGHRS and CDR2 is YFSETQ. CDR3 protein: CASSFGGSQNEKLFF. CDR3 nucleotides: TGCGCCAGCAGCTTTGGGGGGAGCCAGAATGAAAAACTGTTTTTT.

For the CDR3, the DNA is TGTGCCACCAGCTCTCACCCGGGACTGGCAAACAATGAGCAGTTCTTC. Protein sequence: CATSSHPGLANNEQFF. The V and J genes are TRBV15 and TRBJ2-1; TRBD2 might be the D (6 bases). V shed 5 bases and J shed 5 bases, with 19 bases lying between them. This CDR3 spans 16 amino acids. The germline gives CDR1 LNHNV, CDR2 YYDKDF (reference sequence).

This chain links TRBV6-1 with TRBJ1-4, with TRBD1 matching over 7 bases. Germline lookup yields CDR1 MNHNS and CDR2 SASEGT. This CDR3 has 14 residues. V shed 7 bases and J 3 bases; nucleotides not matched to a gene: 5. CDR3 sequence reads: CASTRTGSNEKLFF. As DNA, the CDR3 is TGTGCCAGCACCCGGACAGGTTCTAATGAAAAACTGTTTTTT.

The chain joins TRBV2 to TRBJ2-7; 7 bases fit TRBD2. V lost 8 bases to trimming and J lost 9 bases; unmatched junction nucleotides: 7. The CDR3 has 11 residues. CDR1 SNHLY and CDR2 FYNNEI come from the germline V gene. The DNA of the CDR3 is TGTGCCAGCGGGAGGGGACTCGTGCAGTACTTC. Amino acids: CASGRGLVQYF.

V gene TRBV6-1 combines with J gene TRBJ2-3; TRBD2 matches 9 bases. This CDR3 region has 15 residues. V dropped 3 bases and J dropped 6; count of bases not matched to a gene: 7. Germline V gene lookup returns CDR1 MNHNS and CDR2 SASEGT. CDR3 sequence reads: CASSELAGERDTQYF. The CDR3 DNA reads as TGTGCCAGCAGTGAGTTAGCGGGAGAACGGGATACGCAGTATTTT.

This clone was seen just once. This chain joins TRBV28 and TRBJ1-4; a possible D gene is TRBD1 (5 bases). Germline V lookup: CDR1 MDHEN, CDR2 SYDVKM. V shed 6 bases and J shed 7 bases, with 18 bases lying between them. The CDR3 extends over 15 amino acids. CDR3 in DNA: TGTGCCAGCAGCCTGGGGACGGTTTCGGTTGAAAAACTGTTTTTT. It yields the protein CASSLGTVSVEKLFF.

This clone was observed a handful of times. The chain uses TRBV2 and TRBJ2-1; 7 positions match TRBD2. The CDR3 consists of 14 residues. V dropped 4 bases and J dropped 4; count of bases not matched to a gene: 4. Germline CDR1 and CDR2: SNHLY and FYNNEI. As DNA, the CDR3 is TGTGCCAGCAGTGTGACTAGCAGATACAATGAGCAGTTCTTC. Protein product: CASSVTSRYNEQFF.